The clone carrying this TCR beta chain was recorded a few times. These data come from a study of blood T cell repertoires in COVID-19. This CDR3 spans 14 amino acids. V was trimmed by 6 bases and J by 4 bases, leaving 13 bases between them. CDR1 MNHEY and CDR2 SVGAGI come from the germline V gene. The protocol was immunoSEQ multiplex PCR, while the TCRdb copy is restricted to in-frame clones and leaves out a portion. The top ten hold around a sixth of the sample, which has about 50,000 clones, roughly 88% seen once. The material sequenced was peripheral blood. The rearrangement links TRBV6-5 to TRBJ1-5, with D perhaps matching TRBD1 (6 bases). This clonotype was sampled from a human donor in a cohort sampled during active COVID-19. The donor label of this sample is uncertain. The CDR3 nucleotides are TGTGCCAGCAGCCACAGGGAGGGGAATCAGCCCCAGCATTTT. Amino acid sequence: CASSHREGNQPQHF.